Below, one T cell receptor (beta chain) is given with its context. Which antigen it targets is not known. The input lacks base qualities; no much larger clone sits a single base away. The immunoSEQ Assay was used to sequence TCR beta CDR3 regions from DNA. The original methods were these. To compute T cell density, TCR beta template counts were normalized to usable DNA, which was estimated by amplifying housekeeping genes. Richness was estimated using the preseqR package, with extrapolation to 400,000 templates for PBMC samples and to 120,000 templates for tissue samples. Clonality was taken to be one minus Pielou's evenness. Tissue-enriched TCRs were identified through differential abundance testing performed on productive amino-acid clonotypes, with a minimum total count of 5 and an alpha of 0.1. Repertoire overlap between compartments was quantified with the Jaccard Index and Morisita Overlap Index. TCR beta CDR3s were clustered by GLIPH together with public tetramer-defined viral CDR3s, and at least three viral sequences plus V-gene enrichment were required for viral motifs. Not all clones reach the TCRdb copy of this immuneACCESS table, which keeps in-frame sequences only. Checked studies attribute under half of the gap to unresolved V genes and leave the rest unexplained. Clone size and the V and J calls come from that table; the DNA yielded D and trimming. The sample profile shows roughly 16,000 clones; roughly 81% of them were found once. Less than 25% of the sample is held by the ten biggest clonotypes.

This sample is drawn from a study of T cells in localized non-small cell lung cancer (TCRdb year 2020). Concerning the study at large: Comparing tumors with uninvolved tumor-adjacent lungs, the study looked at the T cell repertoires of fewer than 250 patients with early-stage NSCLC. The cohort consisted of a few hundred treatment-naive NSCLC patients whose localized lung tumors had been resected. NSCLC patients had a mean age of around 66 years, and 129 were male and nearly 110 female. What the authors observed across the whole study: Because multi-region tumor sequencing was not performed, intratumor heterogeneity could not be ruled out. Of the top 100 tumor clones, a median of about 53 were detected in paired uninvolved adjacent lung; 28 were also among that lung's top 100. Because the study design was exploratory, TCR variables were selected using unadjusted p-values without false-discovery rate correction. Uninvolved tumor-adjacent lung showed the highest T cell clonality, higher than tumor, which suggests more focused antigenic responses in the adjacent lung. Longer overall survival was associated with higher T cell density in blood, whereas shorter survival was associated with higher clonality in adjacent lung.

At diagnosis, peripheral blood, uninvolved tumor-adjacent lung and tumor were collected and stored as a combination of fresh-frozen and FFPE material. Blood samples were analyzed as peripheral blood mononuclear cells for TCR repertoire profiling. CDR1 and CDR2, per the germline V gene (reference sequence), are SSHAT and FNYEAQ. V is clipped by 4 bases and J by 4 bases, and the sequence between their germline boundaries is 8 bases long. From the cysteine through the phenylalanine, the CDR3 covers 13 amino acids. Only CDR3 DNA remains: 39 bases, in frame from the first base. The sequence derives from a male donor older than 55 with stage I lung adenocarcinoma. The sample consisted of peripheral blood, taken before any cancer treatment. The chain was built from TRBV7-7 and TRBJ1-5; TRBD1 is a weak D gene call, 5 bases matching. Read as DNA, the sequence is TGTGCCAGCAGCTCGTCAGGGAATCAGCCCCAGCATTTT. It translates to CASSSSGNQPQHF.